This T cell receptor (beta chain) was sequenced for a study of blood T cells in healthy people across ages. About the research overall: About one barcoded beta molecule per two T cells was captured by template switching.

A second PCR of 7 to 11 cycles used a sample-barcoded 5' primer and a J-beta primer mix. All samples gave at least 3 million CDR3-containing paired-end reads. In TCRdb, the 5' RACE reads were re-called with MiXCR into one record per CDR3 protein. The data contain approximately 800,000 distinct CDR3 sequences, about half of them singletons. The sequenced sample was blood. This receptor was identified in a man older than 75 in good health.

CDR3 protein: CSPGLAGDTQYF. Here the CDR3 DNA reads TGCAGTCCGGGACTAGCGGGAGATACGCAGTATTTT. The J gene is TRBJ2-3, the V gene TRBV20-1; 12 positions agree with TRBD2. This CDR3 is built from 12 residues. Trimming removed 8 bases from V and 5 bases from J; junction bases left unmatched: 2. CDR1 and CDR2 (germline): DFQATT, SNEGSKA (reference sequence).